Below, 15 T cell receptor beta chains from the same sample are listed, as sequenced in a study of cytomegalovirus exposure and HLA in healthy donors. This PCR relied on a set of 60 Vbeta primers and 13 Jbeta primers. TCRdb keeps only in-frame clones here, not all; method: immunoSEQ multiplex PCR. The table shows under 130,000 clones, with under 85% occurring only once. Sequenced: PBMCs. The receptors were gathered from a man aged 40-55 years in good health and CMV-seronegative.

The chain combines TRBV5-6 with TRBJ1-5; D not certain. V lost 4 bases, J lost 0 bases, and 11 bases lay in between. Germline values: CDR1 SGHDT, CDR2 YYEEEE. There are 15 residues in the CDR3. CDR3 sequence reads: CASSLYGGSNQPQHF. CDR3 DNA sequence: TGTGCCAGCAGCCTGTATGGCGGTAGCAATCAGCCCCAGCATTTT. Together with reference TRBV5-6 and TRBJ1-5, the CDR3 gives the full variable domain: DAGVTQSPTHLIKTRGQQVTLRCSPKSGHDTVSWYQQALGQGPQFIFQYYEEEERQRGNFPDRFSGHQFPNYSSELNVNALLLGDSALYLCASSLYGGSNQPQHFGDGTRLSIL.

The chain recombines TRBV9 with TRBJ2-7; perhaps TRBD1 as D (5 bases). The CDR3 extends over 14 amino acids. V lost 3 bases and J lost 0, with 10 bases in between. Per the germline V gene, CDR1 is SGDLS and CDR2 is YYNGEE. The CDR3 here is CASSAWGTSYEQYF. The CDR3 DNA follows: TGTGCCAGCAGCGCATGGGGCACCTCCTACGAGCAGTACTTC.

The chain recombines TRBV19 with TRBJ1-5, with 9 bases matching TRBD1. The V gene end was trimmed by 5 bases and the J gene end by 1 base; junction bases not matched to a gene: 6. This CDR3 is 16 amino acids long. Germline CDR1 LNHDA, CDR2 SQIVND (reference sequence). CDR3: CASSRTGVGSNQPQHF. Here the CDR3 DNA reads TGTGCCAGTAGTCGGACAGGGGTCGGAAGCAATCAGCCCCAGCATTTT.

The chain uses TRBV4-2 and TRBJ1-1; possibly TRBD1 for D (6 bases). V was shortened by 0 bases and J by 0 bases, with 17 bases between the two germline ends. The CDR3 consists of 18 residues. The V gene's germline CDR1 is LGHNA and CDR2 YNFKEQ. DNA for the CDR3: TGTGCCAGCAGCCAAGATCCGGGACACGGATTTATGAACACTGAAGCTTTCTTT. Its protein is CASSQDPGHGFMNTEAFF.

V gene TRBV4-3 combines with J gene TRBJ1-1, with 9 bases matching TRBD1. Germline-derived CDR1 and CDR2 are LGHNA and YSLEER. V shed 0 bases, J shed 7 bases, and the junction held 6 bases outside the gene matches. The CDR3 length is 15 residues. The CDR3, as DNA: TGCGCCAGCAGCCAAGATTCACAGGGGGCTAATGAAGCTTTCTTT. Translated, it gives CASSQDSQGANEAFF.

The table lists this clone with a few counts. V is TRBV9 and J is TRBJ1-5, with D hard to call. There are 14 residues in the CDR3. The germline gives CDR1 SGDLS, CDR2 YYNGEE. The ends were cut back, 2 bases at V and 5 bases at J, with 11 bases in the middle. The CDR3 DNA follows: TGTGCCAGCAGCGTCGGGGTGGGGTATCAGCCCCAGCATTTT. It translates to CASSVGVGYQPQHF.

V is TRBV4-3 and J is TRBJ1-2; maybe TRBD1 (6 bases). V was cut by 0 bases and J by 2 bases, with 10 bases left in between. The germline gives CDR1 LGHNA, CDR2 YSLEER. This CDR3 contains 15 residues. The CDR3 nucleotides read TGCGCCAGCAGCCAAGACAGGGGCCAAAACTATGGCTACACCTTC. Translated, it gives CASSQDRGQNYGYTF.

The gene calls are TRBV19 and TRBJ2-7; 7 positions match TRBD2. This CDR3 is 13 amino acids long. V shed 5 bases, J shed 3 bases, and the junction held 4 bases outside the gene matches. Germline V CDR1 and CDR2: LNHDA, SQIVND (reference sequence). CDR3 in amino acids: CASSAGGYYEQYF. CDR3 coding DNA: TGTGCCAGTAGTGCCGGGGGGTACTACGAGCAGTACTTC.

The gene calls are TRBV19 and TRBJ1-1, with 11 bases aligning to TRBD1. Germline V gives CDR1 LNHDA, CDR2 SQIVND (reference sequence). V trimming: 1 base; J trimming: 9 bases; junction bases outside the gene matches: 4. This CDR3 has 14 amino acids. The CDR3 DNA sequence: TGTGCCAGTAGTATAGGGAGGACAGGGGGCAAAGCTTTCTTT. Translating gives CASSIGRTGGKAFF. Looking up the rest from reference TRBV19 and TRBJ1-1 gives the full variable domain: DGGITQSPKYLFRKEGQNVTLSCEQNLNHDAMYWYRQDPGQGLRLIYYSQIVNDFQKGDIAEGYSVSREKKESFPLTVTSAQKNPTAFYLCASSIGRTGGKAFFGQGTRLTVV.

The V gene is TRBV29-1, the J gene TRBJ1-2; 11 bases map to TRBD1. CDR1 is SQVTM, CDR2 ANQGSEA, per germline. J lost 2 bases, V lost 5 bases, and 4 bases had no gene match. The CDR3 loop spans 14 amino acids. CDR3 sequence: CSVHGQGANYGYTF. As DNA, the CDR3 is TGCAGCGTTCATGGACAGGGGGCAAACTATGGCTACACCTTC.

This sequence joins TRBV2 and TRBJ1-5, with a tentative D call TRBD1 (6 bases). V lost 3 bases to trimming and J lost 3 bases, with 9 bases between them. This CDR3 spans 14 amino acids. Germline V gene lookup returns CDR1 SNHLY and CDR2 FYNNEI. CDR3: CASSDHRVNQPQHF. In nucleotides, the CDR3 is TGTGCCAGCAGTGATCACAGGGTCAATCAGCCCCAGCATTTT.

The rearrangement links TRBV19 to TRBJ1-1; no reliable D call. V was shortened by 7 bases and J by 0 bases, with 9 bases between the two germline ends. Per germline, CDR1 LNHDA and CDR2 SQIVND (reference sequence). This CDR3 comprises 13 residues. The DNA of the CDR3 is TGTGCCAGTAACTCGATCATGAACACTGAAGCTTTCTTT. This encodes CASNSIMNTEAFF.

The chain recombines TRBV18 with TRBJ2-7; D ambiguous. The length of the CDR3 is 14 residues. Germline V gene data show CDR1 as KGHSH and CDR2 as LQKENI. Trimming took 2 bases from V and 1 from J, leaving 9 bases between them. The CDR3 loop is CASSPRTDSYEQYF. DNA of the CDR3: TGTGCCAGCTCACCAAGAACAGATTCCTACGAGCAGTACTTC.

This clone was recorded a few times. The chain has TRBV12-5 and TRBJ1-2; D is unresolved. V was cut by 4 bases and J by 4 bases, with 7 bases left in between. This CDR3 is 12 amino acids long. Germline loops: CDR1 LGHNT, CDR2 FRNRAP. The CDR3 bases are TGTGCTAGTGGTTCTCGGGTCTATGGCTACACCTTC. It encodes CASGSRVYGYTF.

The chain combines TRBV30 with TRBJ2-7; weak D call: TRBD2 (5 bases). Germline-derived CDR1 and CDR2 are GTSNPN and SVGIG (reference sequence). Trimming stripped 5 bases from V and 3 bases from J, with 14 bases between. The CDR3 runs to 13 residues. CDR3 region: CAWGRRGLYEQYF. CDR3 coding DNA: TGTGCCTGGGGGAGACGTGGACTCTACGAGCAGTACTTC. The full variable domain, completed using reference TRBV30 and TRBJ2-7, is SQTIHQWPATLVQPVGSPLSLECTVEGTSNPNLYWYRQAAGRGLQLLFYSVGIGQISSEVPQNLSASRPQDRQFILSSKKLLLSDSGFYLCAWGRRGLYEQYFGPGTRLTVT.